These 7 T cell receptor beta chains were all obtained from the same sample, sequenced in a study of blood T cell repertoires in COVID-19. Profiled with immunoSEQ multiplex PCR; TCRdb holds only in-frame clones, not every one. The sample has about 400,000 clones, approximately 85% seen once; the top ten hold roughly 2%. What was sequenced was PBMCs or T cells enriched from blood (not recorded which). These receptor sequences come from a middle-aged woman with acute COVID-19.

This sequence joins TRBV19 and TRBJ2-1, with 10 bases identical to TRBD2. Germline CDR1 is LNHDA and CDR2 is SQIVND (reference sequence). This CDR3 contains 14 residues. This chain's CDR3 is CATSAGGDYNEQFF. The CDR3 DNA reads TGTGCGACGTCAGCGGGGGGGGATTACAATGAGCAGTTCTTC.

The chain employs TRBV12-5 and TRBJ1-2; weak D call: TRBD1 (6 bases). CDR3 length equals 13 residues. V lost 7 bases and J lost 4, with 13 bases in between. Germline-derived CDR1 and CDR2 are LGHNT and FRNRAP. This CDR3 reads CASARGGTYGYTF. CDR3 nucleotides: TGTGCTAGTGCTAGGGGGGGGACCTATGGCTACACCTTC. The variable domain in full, with the rest retrieved from reference TRBV12-5 and TRBJ1-2, is DARVTQTPRHKVTEMGQEVTMRCQPILGHNTVFWYRQTMMQGLELLAYFRNRAPLDDSGMPKDRFSAEMPDATLATLKIQPSEPRDSAVYFCASARGGTYGYTFGSGTRLTVV.

In the case of this clone: Other DNA sequences within the sample encode an identical CDR3. The CDR3 loop is CASSTDRTNSPLHF. DNA for the CDR3: TGTGCCAGTAGTACAGACAGGACAAATTCACCCCTCCACTTT. This chain links TRBV19 with TRBJ1-6; the D gene is possibly TRBD1 (6 bases). The CDR3 loop spans 14 amino acids. The germline V and J ends were trimmed by 4 bases and 7 bases, with 11 bases remaining between them. The germline V gene encodes CDR1 LNHDA and CDR2 SQIVND (reference sequence).

J is TRBJ1-2 and V is TRBV24-1; D remains ambiguous. Germline loops: CDR1 KGHDR, CDR2 SFDVKD. The CDR3 sequence is 12 residues long. V was shortened by 7 bases and J by 8 bases, with 13 bases between the two germline ends. This CDR3 reads CATRDTVSGYTF. Here the CDR3 DNA reads TGTGCCACCAGGGATACAGTCTCCGGCTACACCTTC.

This chain connects TRBV6-5 to TRBJ2-3, with 12 nucleotides matching TRBD2. This CDR3 region has 14 residues. Per the germline V gene, CDR1 is MNHEY and CDR2 is SVGAGI. With V trimmed by 2 bases and J by 6 bases, 0 bases remained unmatched. The CDR3 DNA sequence: TGTGCCAGCAGTTACCTAGCGGGGGGGGATACGCAGTATTTT. It codes for CASSYLAGGDTQYF.

This chain connects TRBV6-5 to TRBJ1-2, with a tentative D call TRBD1 (5 bases). There are 13 residues in the CDR3. Germline V CDR1 and CDR2: MNHEY, SVGAGI. V was clipped by 4 bases and J by 2 bases, with 8 bases between them. As DNA, the CDR3 is TGTGCCAGCAGTTTGTCAGGGAACTATGGCTACACCTTC. Translating it yields CASSLSGNYGYTF.

V and J are TRBV5-1 and TRBJ2-1; 8 bases map to TRBD1. Losses at the gene ends were 0 bases for V and 1 base for J; bases not matched to a gene: 3. In germline, CDR1 is SGHRS, CDR2 YFSETQ. This CDR3 has 16 amino acids. The CDR3 loop is CASSLGQGASYNEQFF. CDR3 coding DNA: TGCGCCAGCAGCTTGGGGCAGGGGGCGTCCTACAATGAGCAGTTCTTC.